Below, 10 T cell receptor beta chains from the same sample are listed, as sequenced in a study of T cell responses to AZD1222 COVID-19 vaccine. TCRdb's copy holds only in-frame clones and misses some; the assay was immunoSEQ multiplex PCR. Of some 150,000 clones in the sample, approximately 90% were seen once. Specimen: peripheral blood, collected 28 days after the second AZD1222 dose. Source of these receptors: an adult who received the AZD1222 COVID-19 vaccine.

The chain has TRBV13 and TRBJ2-1; D unclear. The V end was cut by 5 bases, the J end by 10 bases, with 18 bases between. CDR3 length: 14 residues. Germline assignment: CDR1 PRHDT and CDR2 FYEKMQ (reference sequence). CDR3 protein: CASSTDGQQWEQFF. CDR3 in DNA: TGTGCCAGCAGCACGGACGGGCAACAATGGGAGCAGTTCTTC.

The chain is built from TRBV27 and TRBJ2-1; 11 bases agree with TRBD2. The V gene's germline CDR1 is MNHEY and CDR2 SMNVEV (reference sequence). Trimming at V came to 0 bases and at J to 7 bases, leaving 2 bases not matched to a gene. The CDR3 is made up of 15 amino acids. Written as DNA, the CDR3 is TGTGCCAGCAGTTTATCGACTAGCGGGGCGAATGAGCAGTTCTTC. Its protein product is CASSLSTSGANEQFF.

The V call is TRBV20-1, the J call TRBJ2-1; weak D call: TRBD2 (6 bases). This CDR3 comprises 11 residues. In germline, CDR1 is DFQATT, CDR2 SNEGSKA (reference sequence). Trimming stripped 1 base from V and 10 bases from J, with 8 bases between. The CDR3 DNA reads as TGCAGTGCTAGAGTGGAGGGAGAGCAGTTCTTC. Translating it yields CSARVEGEQFF.

This clone was seen a single time. V is TRBV21-1 and J is TRBJ1-3. TRBV21-1 is classified as a pseudogene. The CDR3 has 20 amino acids. CDR3 protein: CASKNEDLAGGNLGGNTIYF. CDR3 bases: TGTGCCAGCAAAAACGAGGACCTCGCAGGAGGGAATCTGGGTGGAAACACCATATATTTT.

The chain uses TRBV5-6 and TRBJ2-5, with 10 bases lining up with TRBD1. Trimming removed 4 bases from V and 0 bases from J; junction bases left unmatched: 6. The CDR3 loop spans 16 amino acids. Germline CDR1 and CDR2: SGHDT and YYEEEE. The CDR3 nucleotides are TGTGCCAGCAGCCCCGACAGGGGGCTTCACCAAGAGACCCAGTACTTC. This translates into CASSPDRGLHQETQYF.

The CDR3 DNA is TGCGCCAGCAGATCCGGGACAGGGGTTACAGATACGCAGTATTTT. Its translation: CASRSGTGVTDTQYF. The rearrangement links TRBV5-1 to TRBJ2-3; 10 bases fit TRBD1. Trimming at V came to 5 bases and at J to 3 bases, leaving 6 bases not matched to a gene. CDR1 and CDR2 from the germline V gene are SGHRS and YFSETQ. The CDR3 extends over 15 amino acids.

The chain links TRBV19 to TRBJ1-5; 7 nucleotides line up with TRBD1. CDR3 size: 16 residues. Germline CDR1 and CDR2: LNHDA and SQIVND (reference sequence). V lost 7 bases and J lost 0; bases outside the gene matches: 9. The CDR3 reads CASTLGQAHSNQPQHF. In DNA, the CDR3 is TGTGCCAGTACCCTCGGACAGGCGCATAGCAATCAGCCCCAGCATTTT.

The V call is TRBV28, the J call TRBJ2-7, with D tentatively TRBD2 (6 bases). The CDR3 totals 14 residues. Per the germline V gene, CDR1 is MDHEN and CDR2 is SYDVKM. The ends were cut back, 7 bases at V and 4 bases at J, with 17 bases in the middle. CDR3 residues: CASTPAGRLYEQYF. CDR3 nucleotide sequence: TGTGCCAGCACCCCGGCGGGACGCCTTTACGAGCAGTACTTC.

The rearrangement joins TRBV6-2 or TRBV6-3 to TRBJ1-1; D unclear. The CDR3 length is 14 residues. V lost 4 bases, J lost 7 bases, and 16 bases lay in between. Germline V gives CDR1 MNHEY, CDR2 SVGEGT. This chain's CDR3 is CASSFRESNLEAFF. CDR3 coding DNA: TGTGCCAGCAGTTTTAGAGAATCAAACCTTGAAGCTTTCTTT.

This clone appeared a few times. V usage is TRBV4-1 and J usage is TRBJ2-5, with D possibly being TRBD1 (5 bases). The germline CDR1 and CDR2 sequences are MGHRA and YSYEKL. V was trimmed by 3 bases and J by 5 bases, leaving 16 bases between them. The CDR3 is made up of 15 amino acids. In nucleotides, the CDR3 is TGCGCCAGCAGCCAGTCGACAGTCAAAATGGAGACCCAGTACTTC. Translation gives CASSQSTVKMETQYF.